These 15 T cell receptor beta chains were sequenced from one sample in a study of T-cell memory formation after mild COVID-19. A single record per CDR3 protein comes from TCRdb applying MiXCR to the 5' RACE reads. Of fewer than 140,000 distinct CDR3 sequences listed, around 15% are singletons. Material: PBMCs or a T cell subset sorted from them (not recorded which). The origin of the receptors is an adult woman who had mild COVID-19 (a few samples of this study predate the infection). Cell type and time point are not known.

This clonotype has only a few counts. V is TRBV12-3 or TRBV12-4 and J is TRBJ1-1; a possible D gene is TRBD1 (5 bases). This CDR3 has 15 residues. Trimming shortened V by 3 bases and J by 1 base, and 12 bases separated the two germline ends. This CDR3 reads CASSLSGRENTEAFF. The DNA of the CDR3 is TGTGCCAGCAGTTTGTCAGGGAGGGAGAACACTGAAGCTTTCTTT.

The CDR3 coding sequence is TGTGCCAGCAGTTACGTTGACAGTCCCTACGAGCAGTACTTC. Its protein is CASSYVDSPYEQYF. The V and J genes are TRBV6-5 and TRBJ2-7; weak D call: TRBD1 (5 bases). The CDR3 extends over 14 amino acids. Trimming cost V 2 bases and J 2 bases, with 10 bases left between them. Germline values: CDR1 MNHEY, CDR2 SVGAGI.

The table lists this clonotype with many counts. The CDR3 nucleotides are TGTGCCAGCAGCGTAGGGGGCACTGAAGCTTTCTTT. Protein: CASSVGGTEAFF. This chain links TRBV9 with TRBJ1-1; D gene ambiguous. V was cut by 0 bases and J by 4 bases, with 4 bases left in between. The CDR3 has 12 residues. Germline CDR1 is SGDLS and CDR2 is YYNGEE.

In nucleotides, the CDR3 is TGTGCCAGCAGTGCGGACGGGAGCTCCTACAATGAGCAGTTCTTC. Its protein product is CASSADGSSYNEQFF. This chain connects TRBV6-5 to TRBJ2-1; perhaps TRBD2 as D (6 bases). Germline V gene lookup returns CDR1 MNHEY and CDR2 SVGAGI. This CDR3 comprises 15 residues. V was clipped by 5 bases and J by 0 bases, with 11 bases between them.

The V gene is TRBV15, the J gene TRBJ1-5; a possible D gene is TRBD1 (5 bases). CDR1 and CDR2 from the germline V gene are LNHNV and YYDKDF (reference sequence). The V end lost 3 bases, the J end lost 4 bases, and 10 bases lay between the germline ends. The CDR3 has 14 residues. The CDR3 loop reads CATSRLTENQPQHF. The CDR3 nucleotides read TGTGCCACCAGCAGGTTGACAGAAAATCAGCCCCAGCATTTT.

This clonotype was detected a few times. The gene calls are TRBV29-1 and TRBJ2-5; TRBD2 matches 13 bases. The germline V gene has CDR1 SQVTM and CDR2 ANQGSEA. The CDR3 runs 15 residues. V shed 5 bases, J shed 0 bases, and the junction held 3 bases outside the gene matches. CDR3: CSVYGLAGDQETQYF. CDR3 DNA: TGCAGCGTTTACGGACTAGCGGGGGACCAAGAGACCCAGTACTTC.

J is TRBJ2-7 and V is TRBV9; D is undetermined. V lost 1 base to trimming and J lost 0 bases, with 11 bases between them. The germline gives CDR1 SGDLS, CDR2 YYNGEE. The CDR3 extends over 15 amino acids. CDR3 in amino acids: CASSVHGDRSYEQYF. The DNA for the CDR3 is TGTGCCAGCAGCGTACATGGGGATCGCTCCTACGAGCAGTACTTC.

The J gene is TRBJ1-1, the V gene TRBV4-2; 8 bases align to TRBD1. J was trimmed by 1 base and V by 0 bases; bases with no gene match: 1. CDR3 length equals 15 residues. From germline, CDR1 is LGHNA and CDR2 YNFKEQ. In DNA, the CDR3 is TGTGCCAGCAGCCAAGACGGACAGGGGAACACTGAAGCTTTCTTT. Protein sequence: CASSQDGQGNTEAFF.

This clonotype has just a few counts. The chain employs TRBV28 and TRBJ1-6; 9 positions agree with TRBD1. Germline CDR1 MDHEN, CDR2 SYDVKM. The V and J ends lost 4 bases and 8 bases, in that order; junction bases with no gene match: 9. The length of the CDR3 is 16 residues. The CDR3 DNA follows: TGTGCCAGCAGTTCCAACAGGGGGCTTCGCTATTCACCCCTCCACTTT. Protein sequence: CASSSNRGLRYSPLHF.

Concerning this clonotype itself: An end of the junction differs from the germline gene, which may be a read error. The CDR3 bases are TGTGCCAGCAGTTTGCGGGAGGCTTATGAGCAGATCTTC. Translated: CASSLREAYEQIF. The gene calls are TRBV27 and TRBJ2-1; the match to TRBD2 covers 8 bases. The CDR3 spans 13 residues. The germline CDR1 and CDR2 sequences are MNHEY and SMNVEV (reference sequence).

J is TRBJ1-6 and V is TRBV4-3, with D unclear. Deletions cut 0 bases from V and 8 bases from J, with 11 bases between. Germline V gives CDR1 LGHNA, CDR2 YSLEER. This CDR3 spans 15 amino acids. The DNA of the CDR3 is TGCGCCAGCAGCCAAGATCTCTCTACCTATTCACCCCTCCACTTT. Its protein is CASSQDLSTYSPLHF.

This clonotype has a count of ten or more. J is TRBJ2-7 and V is TRBV27; perhaps TRBD1 as D (5 bases). Trimming removed 8 bases at V and 0 bases at J, with 8 bases between. Germline V lookup: CDR1 MNHEY, CDR2 SMNVEV (reference sequence). This CDR3 contains 12 residues. The CDR3 DNA follows: TGTGCCAGCGGGGCAGTCTCCTACGAGCAGTACTTC. Translating gives CASGAVSYEQYF.

The chain uses TRBV4-1 and TRBJ1-1; no definite D call. V was shortened by 2 bases and J by 4 bases, with 8 bases between the two germline ends. The CDR3 is made up of 13 amino acids. CDR1 and CDR2 from the germline V gene are MGHRA and YSYEKL. The CDR3 loop reads CASSQFAGTEAFF. DNA of the CDR3: TGCGCCAGCAGCCAATTTGCCGGCACTGAAGCTTTCTTT.

This clonotype was observed a few times. The chain employs TRBV4-1 and TRBJ2-7; D is possibly TRBD2 (6 bases). CDR3 length: 13 residues. The ends were cut back, 5 bases at V and 3 bases at J, with 11 bases in the middle. CDR1 is MGHRA, CDR2 YSYEKL, per germline. The CDR3 DNA is TGCGCCAGCAGCGACTTGCGGGACTACGAGCAGTACTTC. Protein product: CASSDLRDYEQYF.

This clonotype has a handful of counts. The chain carries TRBV5-4 and TRBJ2-3; possible D gene TRBD2, 6 bases. V shed 3 bases and J shed 2 bases, with 7 bases lying between them. The CDR3 extends over 13 amino acids. The germline CDR1 and CDR2 sequences are SGHNT and YYREEE (reference sequence). CDR3 region: CASSSGLTDTQYF. CDR3 DNA sequence: TGTGCCAGCAGCTCGGGACTCACAGATACGCAGTATTTT.